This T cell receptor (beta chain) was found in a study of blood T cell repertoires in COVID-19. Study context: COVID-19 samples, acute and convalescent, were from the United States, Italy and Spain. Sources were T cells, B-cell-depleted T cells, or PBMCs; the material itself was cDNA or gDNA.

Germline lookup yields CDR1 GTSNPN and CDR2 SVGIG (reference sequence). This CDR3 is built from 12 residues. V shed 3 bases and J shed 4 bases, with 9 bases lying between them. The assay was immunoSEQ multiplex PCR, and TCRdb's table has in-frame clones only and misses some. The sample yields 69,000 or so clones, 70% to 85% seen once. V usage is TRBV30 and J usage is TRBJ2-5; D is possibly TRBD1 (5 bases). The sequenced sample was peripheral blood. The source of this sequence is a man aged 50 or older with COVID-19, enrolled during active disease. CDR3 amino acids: CAWRLGPETQYF. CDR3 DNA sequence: TGTGCCTGGAGACTGGGGCCAGAGACCCAGTACTTC.